Each of the 27 T cell receptor beta chains below was sequenced from the same sample in a study of cytomegalovirus exposure and HLA in healthy donors. The PCR employed 60 Vbeta primers together with 13 Jbeta primers. The method was immunoSEQ multiplex PCR; TCRdb's version includes in-frame clones alone and lacks a portion of them. The table lists 130,000 or so clones, 8.9% of them singletons. Sequenced sample: PBMCs. Receptor source: a woman in her thirties or forties in good health and CMV-seropositive.

The V and J genes are TRBV19 and TRBJ2-5, with D perhaps matching TRBD1 (6 bases). This CDR3 has 14 residues. Germline V gene lookup returns CDR1 LNHDA and CDR2 SQIVND (reference sequence). Trimming stripped 1 base from V and 5 bases from J, with 11 bases between. The CDR3: CASSIVGARETQYF. The DNA of the CDR3 is TGTGCCAGTAGTATAGTGGGGGCAAGGGAGACCCAGTACTTC.

This clone was detected a few times. This chain joins TRBV5-1 and TRBJ1-3, with 7 bases aligning to TRBD1. CDR1 and CDR2 (germline): SGHRS, YFSETQ. V lost 4 bases and J lost 4; bases outside the gene matches: 5. There are 14 residues in the CDR3. The CDR3: CASSETGVGNTIYF. CDR3 bases: TGCGCCAGCAGCGAAACAGGGGTCGGAAACACCATATATTTT.

This clone turned up a few times. V usage is TRBV21-1 and J usage is TRBJ2-6; the tabulated D call, TRBD2, remains unverified against the DNA. TRBV21-1 is reported as a pseudogene. The CDR3 length is 18 residues. DNA for the CDR3: TGTGCCAGCAGCAAAGCGCAAGGAGTTTACTCTGGGGCCAACGTCCTGACTTTC. It codes for CASSKAQGVYSGANVLTF.

On this clone itself: This CDR3 is also generated by other DNA sequences in the sample. The chain joins TRBV7-2 to TRBJ1-1; tentatively, D is TRBD1 (6 bases). Germline assignment: CDR1 SGHTA and CDR2 FQGNSA. This CDR3 has 14 amino acids. Trimming pared 1 base from V and 0 bases from J, leaving 6 bases between. The chain's CDR3 is CASSLDRVNTEAFF. The CDR3, as DNA: TGTGCCAGCAGCTTAGACAGGGTGAACACTGAAGCTTTCTTT.

The V call is TRBV19, the J call TRBJ2-6, with 9 bases identical to TRBD1. This CDR3 has 17 amino acids. Germline trimming cut 3 bases from V and 4 bases from J; bases unmatched to any gene: 7. Germline V gene data show CDR1 as LNHDA and CDR2 as SQIVND (reference sequence). The CDR3 DNA follows: TGTGCCAGTAGTATCGAGACAGGGGGTTCAGGGGCCAACGTCCTGACTTTC. Translating gives CASSIETGGSGANVLTF.

The sample holds a few counts of this clone. The chain combines TRBV7-9 with TRBJ1-1, with D perhaps TRBD1 (5 bases). Trimming stripped 5 bases from V and 1 base from J, with 8 bases between. Germline loops: CDR1 SEHNR, CDR2 FQNEAQ (reference sequence). CDR3 size: 13 residues. DNA of the CDR3: TGTGCCAGCAGCCCTAGGGGGAACACTGAAGCTTTCTTT. This codes for CASSPRGNTEAFF.

This clone occurred a few times. This chain uses TRBV6-5 with TRBJ1-4; D not certain. Deletions cut 4 bases from V and 6 bases from J, with 6 bases between. CDR1 is MNHEY and CDR2 is SVGAGI in the germline V gene. The CDR3 is made up of 12 amino acids. As DNA, the CDR3 is TGTGCCAGCAGTTCTAACGATGAAAAACTGTTTTTT. Translated, it gives CASSSNDEKLFF.

The chain uses TRBV7-9 and TRBJ1-1; maybe TRBD1 (5 bases). The CDR3 is 13 residues long. Trimming removed 5 bases from V and 4 bases from J, with 11 bases in between. CDR1 is SEHNR, CDR2 FQNEAQ, per germline (reference sequence). The CDR3 reads CASSRGGGTEAFF. The CDR3, as DNA: TGTGCCAGCAGCCGTGGGGGGGGCACTGAAGCTTTCTTT.

The V call is TRBV10-3, the J call TRBJ2-3; TRBD2 matches at 13 bases. CDR3 size: 16 residues. The J segment lost 6 bases and the V segment lost 6 bases, leaving 9 bases of the junction unmatched. Germline-derived CDR1 and CDR2 are ENHRY and SYGVKD. CDR3 coding DNA: TGTGCCATCAGCGCACGGACTAGCGGGGGCCCCGATACGCAGTATTTT. Its protein is CAISARTSGGPDTQYF.

This clone was counted a few times. This chain connects TRBV2 to TRBJ2-3, with TRBD2 matching 7 bases. The germline V gene encodes CDR1 SNHLY and CDR2 FYNNEI. V trimming: 6 bases; J trimming: 3 bases; junction bases outside the gene matches: 6. This CDR3 has 14 amino acids. The CDR3, as DNA: TGTGCCAGCAGCTCCGGGACTACTACAGATACGCAGTATTTT. Its translation is CASSSGTTTDTQYF.

This clone occurred many times. The CDR3 loop reads CASSQDIPGVTGELFF. The CDR3 DNA reads TGCGCCAGCAGCCAAGATATTCCGGGGGTAACCGGGGAGCTGTTTTTT. The V and J genes are TRBV4-1 and TRBJ2-2; TRBD2 is a possible D gene (6 bases). Germline V gene lookup returns CDR1 MGHRA and CDR2 YSYEKL. V gave up 0 bases and J gave up 5 bases, with 13 bases separating them. CDR3 length: 16 amino acids.

V and J are TRBV15 and TRBJ2-2; D possibly corresponds to TRBD2 (6 bases). Trimming stripped 5 bases from V and 4 bases from J, with 20 bases between. Per germline, CDR1 LNHNV and CDR2 YYDKDF (reference sequence). The length of the CDR3 is 17 residues. The CDR3, as DNA: TGTGCCACCAGCGGATCAGATCTGGGGGGAGGCACCGGGGAGCTGTTTTTT. Protein sequence: CATSGSDLGGGTGELFF. Combining the CDR3 with reference TRBV15 and TRBJ2-2 gives the whole variable domain DAMVIQNPRYQVTQFGKPVTLSCSQTLNHNVMYWYQQKSSQAPKLLFHYYDKDFNNEADTPDNFQSRRPNTSFCFLDIRSPGLGDTAMYLCATSGSDLGGGTGELFFGEGSRLTVL.

There are a few counts of this clone. The gene calls are TRBV10-2 and TRBJ2-7, with D uncertain. Trimming stripped 2 bases from V and 3 bases from J, with 8 bases between. This CDR3 spans 13 amino acids. The germline V gene encodes CDR1 WSHSY and CDR2 SAAADI. CDR3 in amino acids: CASSELGLYEQYF. CDR3 bases: TGCGCCAGCAGTGAGCTCGGTCTCTACGAGCAGTACTTC.

This chain joins TRBV5-6 and TRBJ1-2; 7 positions agree with TRBD1. V was pared by 4 bases and J by 8 bases, with 8 bases of the junction left unmatched. Germline V gene lookup returns CDR1 SGHDT and CDR2 YYEEEE. This CDR3 comprises 13 residues. Written as DNA, the CDR3 is TGTGCCAGCAGCCCCAGGGACAGTCGGGGCTACACCTTC. It specifies CASSPRDSRGYTF. The entire variable domain, with the rest obtained from reference TRBV5-6 and TRBJ1-2, is as follows: DAGVTQSPTHLIKTRGQQVTLRCSPKSGHDTVSWYQQALGQGPQFIFQYYEEEERQRGNFPDRFSGHQFPNYSSELNVNALLLGDSALYLCASSPRDSRGYTFGSGTRLTVV.

This clone was observed a handful of times. This chain joins TRBV5-1 and TRBJ1-2, with D perhaps matching TRBD1 (5 bases). The germline CDR1 and CDR2 sequences are SGHRS and YFSETQ. Trimming stripped 4 bases from V and 4 bases from J, with 17 bases between. This CDR3 has 15 residues. In DNA, the CDR3 is TGCGCCAGCAGCGGGGGGTATACTCCGACCTATGGCTACACCTTC. Translated: CASSGGYTPTYGYTF.

The J gene is TRBJ1-3, the V gene TRBV4-1; D gene unclear. V was cut by 4 bases and J by 0 bases, with 4 bases left in between. CDR3 length equals 13 residues. Germline V lookup: CDR1 MGHRA, CDR2 YSYEKL. Here the CDR3 DNA reads TGCGCCAGCAGCCTTAACTCTGGAAACACCATATATTTT. As protein: CASSLNSGNTIYF.

This clone was observed a handful of times. The chain uses TRBV6-6 and TRBJ2-1; 10 bases fit TRBD1. Looked up from germline, CDR1 is MNHNY and CDR2 is SVGAGI (reference sequence). The CDR3 runs 15 residues. J gave up 7 bases and V 0 bases, and 3 bases lay outside the gene matches. CDR3 in DNA: TGTGCCAGCAGTTACTCCGGGACAGGGGCGAATGAGCAGTTCTTC. It translates to CASSYSGTGANEQFF.

This clone was seen only a few times. V usage is TRBV2 and J usage is TRBJ2-7; perhaps TRBD2 as D (5 bases). V lost 5 bases and J 0 bases, leaving 14 bases between the germline ends. This CDR3 region has 15 residues. In germline, CDR1 is SNHLY, CDR2 FYNNEI. CDR3 in amino acids: CASSPRSGSSYEQYF. For the CDR3, the DNA is TGTGCCAGCAGTCCGAGATCGGGGAGCTCCTACGAGCAGTACTTC.

The chain employs TRBV15 and TRBJ2-7; 7 bases fit TRBD2. The V gene's germline CDR1 is LNHNV and CDR2 YYDKDF (reference sequence). This CDR3 spans 15 amino acids. Unmatched junction bases numbered 9, after V lost 2 bases and J lost 5 bases. This chain's CDR3 is CATSRTLGGSHEQYF. DNA of the CDR3: TGTGCCACCAGCAGAACCCTGGGAGGGTCCCACGAGCAGTACTTC.

The chain couples TRBV2 to TRBJ2-5; 8 nucleotides agree with TRBD1. The germline gives CDR1 SNHLY, CDR2 FYNNEI. CDR3 length equals 13 residues. Losses at the gene ends were 6 bases for V and 5 bases for J; bases not matched to a gene: 5. The DNA for the CDR3 is TGTGCCAGCAGGGGACAGGAGTGGGAGACCCAGTACTTC. Protein product: CASRGQEWETQYF.

The chain employs TRBV11-2 and TRBJ2-2; possibly TRBD1 for D (6 bases). Per germline, CDR1 SGHAT and CDR2 FQNNGV. Trimming removed 3 bases from V and 4 bases from J, with 12 bases in between. This CDR3 has 15 amino acids. The CDR3 DNA is TGTGCCAGCAGCTTGATACAGGGCGGCACCGGGGAGCTGTTTTTT. Translated: CASSLIQGGTGELFF.

This clone has only a few counts. The CDR3 region is CASSEEGLGNQPQHF. CDR3 DNA sequence: TGTGCCAGCAGTGAGGAGGGATTAGGCAATCAGCCCCAGCATTTT. This rearrangement joins TRBV2 to TRBJ1-5; D is ambiguous. The CDR3 is 15 residues long. Per germline, CDR1 SNHLY and CDR2 FYNNEI. V was shortened by 3 bases and J by 2 bases, with 11 bases between the two germline ends.

This clone was detected only a few times. This chain connects TRBV5-1 to TRBJ2-1; 16 positions agree with TRBD2. CDR3 size: 17 residues. With V trimmed by 4 bases and J by 4 bases, 5 bases remained unmatched. Germline-derived CDR1 and CDR2 are SGHRS and YFSETQ. DNA for the CDR3: TGCGCCAGCAGCCTGGGACTAGCGGGGGGGCGGTACAATGAGCAGTTCTTC. This codes for CASSLGLAGGRYNEQFF.

This clone was counted only a few times. V gene TRBV7-9 combines with J gene TRBJ2-3; D is perhaps TRBD1 (6 bases). The V end was cut by 4 bases, the J end by 2 bases, with 13 bases between. Per germline, CDR1 SEHNR and CDR2 FQNEAQ (reference sequence). This CDR3 region has 15 residues. DNA for the CDR3: TGTGCCAGCAGCTCGGGGACACTCAACACAGATACGCAGTATTTT. Translated: CASSSGTLNTDTQYF.

The genes are TRBV7-3 and TRBJ2-6; perhaps TRBD1 as D (6 bases). Germline loops: CDR1 SGHTA, CDR2 FQGTGA. Trimming pared 1 base from V and 0 bases from J, leaving 13 bases between. The CDR3 has 18 residues. CDR3 sequence reads: CASSLIIRTASGANVLTF. Here the CDR3 DNA reads TGTGCCAGCAGCTTAATCATTAGGACAGCCTCTGGGGCCAACGTCCTGACTTTC.

This clone showed up just a few times. The chain recombines TRBV5-1 with TRBJ1-2; TRBD1 matches at 10 bases. CDR1 is SGHRS, CDR2 YFSETQ, per germline. This CDR3 contains 14 residues. With 6 bases clipped from V and 3 bases from J, the junction kept 5 bases outside the gene matches. CDR3 sequence (DNA): TGCGCCAGCACCCAGACAGGGGGCGACTATGGCTACACCTTC. This gives the protein CASTQTGGDYGYTF.

A few counts support this clone. V and J are TRBV6-5 and TRBJ2-7; 7 bases agree with TRBD2. V trimming: 0 bases; J trimming: 3 bases; junction bases outside the gene matches: 5. Germline V CDR1 and CDR2: MNHEY, SVGAGI. The CDR3 is 15 amino acids. In DNA form, the CDR3 reads TGTGCCAGCAGTTACTCGGCGGGGGATTTCTACGAGCAGTACTTC. This sequence encodes CASSYSAGDFYEQYF.